This entry features one T cell receptor beta chain sequence. The sample comes from a study of blood T cell repertoires in COVID-19. Whole-study context: Sources were T cells, B-cell-depleted T cells, or PBMCs; the material itself was cDNA or gDNA.

Clones were sequenced by immunoSEQ multiplex PCR, and TCRdb holds only the in-frame ones, with some missing. The sample shows about 100,000 clones, over 80% of them seen only once. The CDR3 runs to 13 residues. V lost 5 bases to trimming and J lost 8 bases; unmatched junction nucleotides: 7. Germline V lookup: CDR1 LNHDA, CDR2 SQIVND (reference sequence). Sequenced material: peripheral blood. The origin of this receptor is a man aged 45 to 65 with active or convalescent COVID-19. The chain combines TRBV19 with TRBJ1-1; 8 bases are a match to TRBD1. CDR3 in amino acids: CASSPGTGGEAFF. The CDR3, as DNA: TGTGCCAGTAGTCCCGGGACAGGAGGAGAAGCTTTCTTT.